This is a list of T cell receptor beta chains from one sample in a study of control samples from healthy donors and cancer patients. Clones were read by immunoSEQ multiplex PCR, and TCRdb kept only the in-frame ones, dropping some. The profile shows approximately 210,000 clones, approximately 90% of them singletons. Sequencing input: blood. The receptors were sampled from a man under 40 in good health. CDR3s include the opening cysteine and the closing phenylalanine or tryptophan. The D gene is left open where the match is weak. Some rows have no size entry. The others give once, few or many, or a class for an expanded clone.

CDR3nt	CDR3aa	d_gene	abundance	v_gene	j_gene
TGTGCCAGCACCGAAGGGGAGATCTATGGCTACACCTTC	CASTEGEIYGYTF	-	once	TRBV2	TRBJ1-2
TGTGCCAGCAGTTCCTCAGGGGGGGGTCAGCCCCAGCATTTT	CASSSSGGGQPQHF	TRBD1	-	TRBV6-6	TRBJ1-5
TGTGCCAGCAGCCAAGGTGGAGGTAGCAACTATGGCTACACCTTC	CASSQGGGSNYGYTF	-	-	TRBV3-1/TRBV3-2	TRBJ1-2
TGCGCCAGCAGCTCGCAGGGGGCTGACTCTGGAAACACCATATATTTT	CASSSQGADSGNTIYF	TRBD1	-	TRBV5-1	TRBJ1-3
TGTGCCAGCAGCGCCGAGACGACAGTTGTCTTTTCCGATGGCTACACCTTC	CASSAETTVVFSDGYTF	-	-	TRBV9	TRBJ1-2
TGTGCCAGCAGTGAAAGGACAGGGGGCTCCCCTCAGTACAATGAGCAGTTCTTC	CASSERTGGSPQYNEQFF	TRBD1	few	TRBV6-1	TRBJ2-1
TGTGCCAGCAGCGTAGCGGCAGGGGATCAGCCCCAGCATTTT	CASSVAAGDQPQHF	-	-	TRBV9	TRBJ1-5
TGCGCCAGCAGCTTACTAGCGGTCAATGAGCAGTTCTTC	CASSLLAVNEQFF	TRBD2	-	TRBV5-1	TRBJ2-1
TGTGCCAGTAGTTTCGGACTAGCGGATACGCAGTATTTT	CASSFGLADTQYF	TRBD2	-	TRBV19	TRBJ2-3
TGTGCCAGCAGCAACAGGGTAGACTATGGCTACACCTTC	CASSNRVDYGYTF	-	-	TRBV6-5	TRBJ1-2
TGTGCCACCACTCAGCCAAGCCAGCATTTT	CATTQPSQHF	-	-	TRBV24-1	TRBJ1-5
TGTGCCAGCAGCCAATCCGGGACGAGCAATCAGCCCCAGCATTTT	CASSQSGTSNQPQHF	-	once	TRBV3-1/TRBV3-2	TRBJ1-5
TGTGCCAGCTCACTTGAGACAGATACGCAGTATTTT	CASSLETDTQYF	-	-	TRBV18	TRBJ2-3
TGTGCCAGCCCACCCCATGGAGCAGGGCAAACTGAAGCTTTCTTT	CASPPHGAGQTEAFF	-	once	TRBV6-5	TRBJ1-1